A single sample is the source of the 9 T cell receptor beta chains below, sequenced in a study of Tregs in tolerant kidney transplant recipients. Clones were sequenced by immunoSEQ multiplex PCR, and TCRdb holds only the in-frame ones, with some missing. The sample lists 50,000 or so clones; roughly nine tenths were seen once. Recipients received nonmyeloablative bone marrow transplants from related graft donors, with transient mixed chimerism. The source material was CD8+ T cells from blood (PBMCs), sampled 24 months after the transplant. These receptors all stem from a human patient who received a combined kidney and bone marrow transplant. Some T cells may originate from the graft donor.

The chain links TRBV2 to TRBJ2-7, with D hard to call. Looked up from germline, CDR1 is SNHLY and CDR2 is FYNNEI. The CDR3 is made up of 13 amino acids. The V end lost 0 bases, the J end lost 4 bases, and 7 bases lay between the germline ends. CDR3 nucleotide sequence: TGTGCCAGCAGTGAAGCGCCAGTTTACGAGCAGTACTTC. This encodes CASSEAPVYEQYF.

The gene calls are TRBV27 and TRBJ1-1, with D possibly TRBD1 on 5 matching bases. The CDR3 loop spans 14 amino acids. CDR1 MNHEY and CDR2 SMNVEV come from the germline V gene (reference sequence). The ends were cut back, 6 bases at V and 1 base at J, with 12 bases in the middle. The CDR3 reads CASSYLGGNTEAFF. Here the CDR3 DNA reads TGTGCCAGCAGCTACCTGGGGGGGAACACTGAAGCTTTCTTT.

The J gene is TRBJ2-6, the V gene TRBV7-9; TRBD1 matches at 9 bases. V gave up 5 bases and J gave up 2 bases; unmatched junction bases: 1. The CDR3 consists of 15 residues. CDR1 SEHNR and CDR2 FQNEAQ come from the germline V gene (reference sequence). CDR3 DNA sequence: TGTGCCAGCAGCCGACAGGGGGCTGGGGCCAACGTCCTGACTTTC. It is translated as CASSRQGAGANVLTF.

The chain carries TRBV7-9 and TRBJ2-7, with a weak D call TRBD1 (6 bases). The CDR3 has 15 residues. With 4 bases removed from V and 4 bases from J, the gap between germline ends came to 17 bases. Germline assignment: CDR1 SEHNR and CDR2 FQNEAQ (reference sequence). The CDR3: CASSSRDMPNYEQYF. For the CDR3, the DNA is TGTGCCAGCAGCTCCCGGGACATGCCTAATTACGAGCAGTACTTC.

This clone was seen only once. The chain recombines TRBV4-1 with TRBJ2-1; D may be TRBD1 (6 bases). The length of the CDR3 is 17 residues. Per the germline V gene, CDR1 is MGHRA and CDR2 is YSYEKL. V lost 1 base and J 1 base, leaving 14 bases between the germline ends. CDR3 in DNA: TGCGCCAGCAGCCAAGGTCTTTGGACAGATTCCTACAATGAGCAGTTCTTC. It specifies CASSQGLWTDSYNEQFF.

This chain uses TRBV28 with TRBJ2-3; 8 nucleotides line up with TRBD1. The trim removed 4 bases at V and 1 base at J, leaving 7 bases unmatched. The CDR3 length is 16 residues. The germline V gene has CDR1 MDHEN and CDR2 SYDVKM. The CDR3 DNA is TGTGCCAGCAGTTCCCCGGACAGGGCGGGCACAGATACGCAGTATTTT. It specifies CASSSPDRAGTDTQYF.

The CDR3 nucleotides are TGTGCCAGCAGCCAACAACCGGGACACTACGAGGGCACAGATACGCAGTATTTT. As protein: CASSQQPGHYEGTDTQYF. The chain is built from TRBV4-2 and TRBJ2-3, with TRBD1 as a possible D gene (6 bases). With 2 bases removed from V and 1 base from J, the gap between germline ends came to 19 bases. The V gene's germline CDR1 is LGHNA and CDR2 YNFKEQ. This CDR3 is built from 18 residues.

This chain joins TRBV7-3 and TRBJ2-5; TRBD2 matches at 8 bases. The J call may be wrong; the DNA end is better matched by TRBJ2-7. Germline lookup yields CDR1 SGHTA and CDR2 FQGTGA. The CDR3 runs 14 residues. CDR3 in amino acids: CASSLTGTSYEQYF. The CDR3 DNA sequence: TGTGCCAGCAGCTTAACCGGGACTAGCTACGAGCAGTACTTC.

The chain combines TRBV15 with TRBJ2-7; TRBD2 aligns across 8 bases. Germline-derived CDR1 and CDR2 are LNHNV and YYDKDF (reference sequence). With 1 base clipped from V and 1 base from J, the junction kept 0 bases outside the gene matches. CDR3 length: 14 residues. The CDR3 spells CATSRVAGSYEQYF. The CDR3 DNA reads TGTGCCACCAGCAGAGTAGCGGGATCCTACGAGCAGTACTTC.